This T cell receptor (beta chain) was identified during a study of T cell responses to AZD1222 COVID-19 vaccine. Profiled with immunoSEQ multiplex PCR; TCRdb holds only in-frame clones, not every one. The sample holds more than 95,000 clones; roughly 90% are singletons and the top ten take under 2%. In germline, CDR1 is MDHEN, CDR2 SYDVKM. This CDR3 spans 15 amino acids. Trimming at V came to 8 bases and at J to 3 bases, leaving 4 bases not matched to a gene. Sample: peripheral blood, taken on day 0 of AZD1222 vaccination. The chain links TRBV28 to TRBJ2-2; 12 positions match TRBD2. The clonotype was recovered from an adult in good health. CDR3 sequence reads: CASRLAGDDTGELFF. The CDR3 nucleotides read TGTGCCAGCCGACTAGCGGGAGATGACACCGGGGAGCTGTTTTTT.